This is a list of T cell receptor beta chains from one sample in a study of CD8+CD57+ T cells in acquired aplastic anemia. Via MiXCR, TCRdb re-called the reads, giving one row per CDR3 protein. The data show around 130,000 distinct CDR3 sequences, with 48% seen just once and 2% to 3% held by the top ten. Material for sequencing was sorted CD4+, CD8+, or CD8+CD57+ T cells (not recorded which) from PBMCs. Receptor source: a human donor in good health, serving as a control. Both conserved end residues are part of each CDR3. The D gene is left open where the match is weak. Some rows mark clone size as missing; the rest say once, few, many or name a class of expanded clone.

j_call d_call v_call clone_size cdr3_aa cdr3_nt
TRBJ1-1 - TRBV29-1 - CSVRGRLNTEAFF TGCAGCGTTAGGGGACGGTTGAACACTGAAGCTTTCTTT
TRBJ2-3 TRBD2 TRBV29-1 - CSGCLAGATDTQYF TGCAGCGGCTGCCTAGCGGGGGCAACAGATACGCAGTATTTT
TRBJ2-1 TRBD2 TRBV5-1 many CASSGGGESYNEQFF TGCGCCAGCAGCGGCGGGGGGGAGTCCTACAATGAGCAGTTCTTC
TRBJ2-3 TRBD1 TRBV15 - CATSDRQGGDTQYF TGTGCCACCAGCGATCGACAGGGTGGGGATACGCAGTATTTT
TRBJ1-2 TRBD1 TRBV10-3 - CAISTGTGGWGYTF TGTGCCATCAGTACCGGGACAGGGGGCTGGGGCTACACCTTC
TRBJ2-1 - TRBV10-2 - CASSQVILGPHEQFF TGCGCCAGCAGCCAAGTGATTCTAGGTCCCCATGAGCAGTTCTTC
TRBJ2-5 TRBD1 TRBV20-1 many CSASLRDRPQETQYF TGCAGTGCTAGCCTCCGGGACAGGCCACAAGAGACCCAGTACTTC
TRBJ1-2 - TRBV4-3 many CASSPEAGFYGYTF TGCGCCAGCAGCCCAGAAGCGGGGTTCTATGGCTACACCTTC
TRBJ1-5 TRBD1 TRBV20-1 - CSAREPGTGERPQHF TGCAGTGCTAGAGAGCCGGGGACAGGGGAGCGGCCCCAGCATTTT
TRBJ2-5 TRBD2 TRBV9 - CASSVGISSGGVGETQYF TGTGCCAGCAGCGTAGGGATATCTAGCGGGGGGGTTGGAGAGACCCAGTACTTC
TRBJ1-6 TRBD1 TRBV20-1 - CSARDRRQGASPLHF TGCAGTGCTAGAGATCGGAGACAGGGTGCTTCACCCCTCCACTTT
TRBJ2-1 - TRBV7-2 many CASSLGFGGNEQFF TGTGCCAGCAGCTTAGGATTCGGGGGCAATGAGCAGTTCTTC
TRBJ1-1 - TRBV7-8 few CASRDSNTEAFF TGTGCCAGCAGGGACAGTAACACTGAAGCTTTCTTT
TRBJ2-1 - TRBV20-1 - CSARETVDNEQFF TGCAGTGCTAGAGAGACAGTTGACAATGAGCAGTTCTTC
TRBJ1-4 TRBD1 TRBV12-3/TRBV12-4 once CASRLDDRGGEKLFF TGTGCCAGCAGGTTGGATGACAGGGGTGGTGAAAAACTGTTTTTT
TRBJ1-2 - TRBV9 few CASSVTGMANYGYTF TGTGCCAGCAGCGTAACGGGGATGGCTAACTATGGCTACACCTTC
TRBJ1-6 - TRBV19 - CASSIVGTANSPLHF TGTGCCAGTAGTATAGTCGGGACGGCAAATTCACCCCTCCACTTT
TRBJ1-1 - TRBV7-9 many CASSPQGMAWDTEAFF TGTGCCAGCAGCCCTCAGGGGATGGCTTGGGACACTGAAGCTTTCTTT
TRBJ2-7 - TRBV6-1 many CASRNLPGVLEQYF TGTGCCAGCAGGAATCTCCCCGGCGTCCTTGAGCAGTACTTC
TRBJ2-3 - TRBV29-1 - CSVTDRYTDTQYF TGCAGCGTGACTGACAGATACACAGATACGCAGTATTTT
TRBJ1-5 - TRBV20-1 - CSALRDANQPQHF TGCAGTGCGCTCCGGGACGCCAATCAGCCCCAGCATTTT
TRBJ2-5 TRBD2 TRBV19 many CASSIGGGRMKETQYF TGTGCCAGTAGTATAGGGGGGGGGAGGATGAAAGAGACCCAGTACTTC
TRBJ1-2 TRBD1 TRBV7-2 many CASSPRRTGEYGYTF TGTGCCAGCAGCCCTCGTCGGACAGGTGAATATGGCTACACCTTC
TRBJ1-5 - TRBV6-4 few CASRDWGGAITSNQPQHF TGTGCCAGCAGAGACTGGGGGGGGGCGATTACCAGCAATCAGCCCCAGCATTTT
TRBJ1-2 - TRBV20-1 - CSAKTDENYGYTF TGCAGTGCCAAGACCGACGAAAACTATGGCTACACCTTC
TRBJ2-7 - TRBV10-3 once CAISSGTSYEQYF TGTGCCATCAGCTCAGGGACATCCTACGAGCAGTACTTC
TRBJ2-5 - TRBV12-3/TRBV12-4 many CASSSQQLNPQETQYF TGTGCCAGCAGTTCACAGCAGTTAAATCCCCAAGAGACCCAGTACTTC
TRBJ2-1 - TRBV29-1 once CSAGAAGQGGPTEQFF TGCAGCGCTGGGGCGGCGGGGCAGGGGGGACCCACCGAGCAGTTCTTC
TRBJ2-6 - TRBV19 many CASSIDLRRPASGANVLTF TGTGCCAGTAGTATAGATCTGAGAAGGCCCGCGTCCGGGGCCAACGTCCTGACTTTC
TRBJ1-5 - TRBV9 - CASSVGKGNQPQHF TGTGCCAGCAGCGTAGGAAAGGGCAATCAGCCCCAGCATTTT
TRBJ1-5 TRBD1 TRBV19 - CASSSTRQGAGQPQHF TGTGCCAGTAGTTCGACCAGACAGGGGGCAGGTCAGCCCCAGCATTTT
TRBJ1-2 - TRBV19 - CASSIVGGTSYYGYTF TGTGCCAGTAGTATAGTGGGAGGGACCTCCTACTATGGCTACACCTTC
TRBJ1-2 - TRBV12-3/TRBV12-4 - CASSLVGGYGYTF TGTGCCAGCAGTTTAGTGGGGGGCTATGGCTACACCTTC
TRBJ2-7 TRBD2 TRBV7-9 many CASSLGGTSGGTEYF TGTGCCAGCAGCTTAGGAGGGACTAGCGGGGGCACTGAGTACTTC
TRBJ2-7 - TRBV6-1 many CASSEGGVSSYEQYF TGTGCCAGCAGTGAAGGGGGGGTTTCGTCCTACGAGCAGTACTTC
TRBJ2-7 - TRBV20-1 once CSAARTDSYEQYF TGCAGTGCGGCCCGGACAGACTCCTACGAGCAGTACTTC
TRBJ1-1 TRBD1 TRBV6-5 many CASSFTGTGGLATEAFF TGTGCCAGCAGTTTTACCGGGACAGGGGGTTTGGCCACTGAAGCTTTCTTT
TRBJ1-2 TRBD1 TRBV7-2 many CASSRNSGTGLGYGYTF TGTGCCAGCAGCCGTAACTCCGGGACAGGGCTCGGCTATGGCTACACCTTC
TRBJ2-6 - TRBV2 many CASSSDSSGANVLTF TGTGCCAGCAGTTCCGACAGCTCTGGGGCCAACGTCCTGACTTTC
TRBJ1-6 TRBD1 TRBV5-6 - CASSLDGQGGAYNSPLRF TGTGCCAGCAGCTTGGACGGACAGGGTGGTGCCTATAATTCACCCCTCCGCTTT
TRBJ2-1 - TRBV3-1 few CASSHSRDITYNEQFF TGTGCCAGCAGCCATTCCCGGGACATCACCTACAATGAGCAGTTCTTC
TRBJ2-3 TRBD2 TRBV29-1 - CSVQRGSTDTQYF TGCAGCGTTCAGCGGGGGAGCACAGATACGCAGTATTTT
TRBJ2-2 TRBD2 TRBV24-1 - CATSDTSGNTGELFF TGTGCCACCAGTGATACTAGCGGCAACACCGGGGAGCTGTTTTTT
TRBJ2-2 - TRBV11-1 many CASSLRFGGNTGELFF TGTGCCAGCAGCTTAAGGTTTGGGGGAAACACCGGGGAGCTGTTTTTT
TRBJ1-1 TRBD1 TRBV11-3 many CASSLDSGQGTEAFF TGTGCCAGCAGCTTAGATTCGGGACAGGGCACTGAAGCTTTCTTT
TRBJ2-2 - TRBV7-8 many CASSWSLRTNTGELFF TGTGCCAGCAGCTGGAGTCTGAGAACGAACACCGGGGAGCTGTTTTTT
TRBJ2-5 - TRBV7-3 once CASSPDNQETQYF TGTGCCAGCAGTCCGGATAACCAAGAGACCCAGTACTTC
TRBJ1-1 TRBD1 TRBV19 many CASSLDRVGTEAFF TGTGCCAGTAGTCTAGACAGGGTCGGCACTGAAGCTTTCTTT
TRBJ2-2 TRBD1 TRBV10-3 - CAIRGTGGNTGELFF TGTGCCATCAGGGGGACAGGGGGCAACACCGGGGAGCTGTTTTTT
TRBJ2-2 TRBD1 TRBV4-2 - CASSQPTGGNTGELFF TGTGCCAGCAGCCAGCCGACAGGGGGCAACACCGGGGAGCTGTTTTTT
TRBJ1-2 - TRBV15 - CATSTGSEDGYTF TGTGCCACCAGCACTGGAAGCGAGGATGGCTACACCTTC
TRBJ1-4 - TRBV7-9 many CASSSAGGINEKLFF TGTGCCAGCAGCTCCGCGGGAGGGATTAATGAAAAACTGTTTTTT
TRBJ2-3 - TRBV6-2/TRBV6-3 once CASKKGEFTDTQYF TGTGCCAGCAAAAAGGGGGAGTTCACAGATACGCAGTATTTT
TRBJ2-1 TRBD1 TRBV19 many CASSTPGTGVVLDIYNEQFF TGTGCCAGTAGTACCCCAGGGACAGGGGTCGTCCTCGATATCTACAATGAGCAGTTCTTC
TRBJ1-5 - TRBV5-8 many CASSGQSNQPQHF TGTGCCAGCAGCGGACAGAGCAATCAGCCCCAGCATTTT